This T cell receptor (beta chain) originates from a study of blood T cells in healthy people across ages. A second PCR, run for roughly 7 to 11 cycles, used a sample-barcoded 5' primer plus a J-beta primer mix. TCRdb independently ran MiXCR on the 5' RACE reads; one entry per CDR3 protein. In the table there are about 1,500,000 distinct CDR3 sequences, about 40% of which are singletons. The sequencing input was blood. This receptor was taken from a woman aged 18-29 years in good health.

The DNA of the CDR3 is TGTGCCTGGAGAGCTCCTGGGACGGTGCTCTATGGCTACACCTTC. Translated: CAWRAPGTVLYGYTF. The rearrangement uses TRBV30 and TRBJ1-2; a weak D match, TRBD1 (5 bases). Trimming pared 3 bases from V and 4 bases from J, leaving 18 bases between. This CDR3 has 15 amino acids. Germline V gene data show CDR1 as GTSNPN and CDR2 as SVGIG (reference sequence). The full variable domain, with the rest looked up from reference TRBV30 and TRBJ1-2, is SQTIHQWPATLVQPVGSPLSLECTVEGTSNPNLYWYRQAAGRGLQLLFYSVGIGQISSEVPQNLSASRPQDRQFILSSKKLLLSDSGFYLCAWRAPGTVLYGYTFGSGTRLTVV.